Below are 20 T cell receptor beta chains sequenced from a single sample in a study of cytotoxic CD8 clonotypes in ibrutinib-treated CLL. Assay: immunoSEQ multiplex PCR; the TCRdb copy retains only in-frame clones and omits some. Of tens of thousands of clones in the sample, under 70% were seen once. Sequencing used PBMCs, obtained after 12 months of ibrutinib treatment. These receptors came from a human donor with chronic lymphocytic leukemia.

The V and J genes are TRBV9 and TRBJ2-7; D is perhaps TRBD1 (5 bases). The V end lost 4 bases, the J end lost 3 bases, and 14 bases lay between the germline ends. CDR1 and CDR2 from the germline V gene are SGDLS and YYNGEE. There are 14 residues in the CDR3. CDR3: CASSSQERGYEQYF. The CDR3 nucleotides read TGTGCCAGCAGCTCCCAGGAAAGGGGCTACGAGCAGTACTTC.

The chain uses TRBV11-2 and TRBJ1-4; possible D gene TRBD1, 5 bases. This CDR3 spans 14 amino acids. From germline, CDR1 is SGHAT and CDR2 FQNNGV. The ends were cut back, 3 bases at V and 8 bases at J, with 13 bases in the middle. In nucleotides, the CDR3 is TGTGCCAGCAGCTTCGGGCAGGAGGGGGAAAAACTGTTTTTT. Its protein is CASSFGQEGEKLFF.

This clone was seen more than once but under ten times. The DNA for the CDR3 is TGTGCCAGCGAACTAACCGGGACAGGGGCCGGGGAGCTGTTTTTT. Its translation: CASELTGTGAGELFF. J is TRBJ2-2 and V is TRBV19; 10 nucleotides align to TRBD1. The CDR3 is 15 amino acids. CDR1 is LNHDA, CDR2 SQIVND, per germline (reference sequence). Trimming cost V 9 bases and J 6 bases; bases outside gene matches: 10.

In its sample, this clone was seen once. The chain links TRBV5-1 to TRBJ2-5; TRBD2 matches 7 bases. This CDR3 comprises 18 residues. The germline gives CDR1 SGHRS, CDR2 YFSETQ. V lost 2 bases and J lost 4; bases outside the gene matches: 17. CDR3 residues: CASSFSGSPSGRPETQYF. In DNA, the CDR3 is TGCGCCAGCAGCTTTAGCGGGTCACCCTCCGGGCGCCCAGAGACCCAGTACTTC.

The V call is TRBV6-4, the J call TRBJ1-2; tentatively, D is TRBD1 (5 bases). With 8 bases removed from V and 8 bases from J, the gap between germline ends came to 21 bases. The CDR3 extends over 14 amino acids. Looked up from germline, CDR1 is MRHNA and CDR2 is SNTAGT. In DNA form, the CDR3 reads TGTGCCAGCCGCGGGGCAGTGGAGCGAGGCGGCTACACCTTC. This encodes CASRGAVERGGYTF.

The V gene is TRBV15, the J gene TRBJ1-1; 7 positions match TRBD1. Germline values: CDR1 LNHNV, CDR2 YYDKDF (reference sequence). V lost 9 bases and J lost 8; bases outside the gene matches: 18. The CDR3 length is 15 residues. The CDR3 loop reads CATFPSGTPRGEAFF. The CDR3 region has the DNA TGTGCCACATTTCCCTCCGGGACACCCAGGGGGGAAGCTTTCTTT.

The chain joins TRBV28 to TRBJ1-5; no clear D. Trimming removed 5 bases at V and 2 bases at J, with 16 bases between. This CDR3 has 16 residues. Looked up from germline, CDR1 is MDHEN and CDR2 is SYDVKM. CDR3 residues: CASSHQLGDGNQPQHF. The CDR3 bases are TGTGCCAGCAGTCATCAGCTCGGGGATGGCAATCAGCCCCAGCATTTT.

The V gene is TRBV7-9, the J gene TRBJ1-2, with TRBD1 as a possible D gene (5 bases). Germline V CDR1 and CDR2: SEHNR, FQNEAQ (reference sequence). The CDR3 totals 14 residues. Trimming shortened V by 4 bases and J by 4 bases, and 13 bases separated the two germline ends. The CDR3 is CASSSGTGSYGYTF. DNA for the CDR3: TGTGCCAGCAGCTCAGGGACCGGAAGCTATGGCTACACCTTC.

This clone occurred a few times. The junction departs from the called germline gene at one end, perhaps through a read error. The V gene is TRBV4-1, the J gene TRBJ2-1; 15 nucleotides align to TRBD2. CDR1 MGHRA and CDR2 YSYEKL come from the germline V gene. The CDR3 is 16 amino acids. Here the CDR3 DNA reads TGCGCCAGCAGCCCACCTCCGGGACTAGCGGGGGGTCACATGATCTTC. Protein: CASSPPPGLAGGHMIF.

The chain combines TRBV14 with TRBJ1-4; D ambiguous. Trimming removed 4 bases at V and 4 bases at J, with 16 bases between. CDR1 SGHDN and CDR2 FVKESK come from the germline V gene. There are 16 residues in the CDR3. CDR3 nucleotides: TGTGCCAGCAGCCTCACCCAAGGGCTCCTTAATGAAAAACTGTTTTTT. This encodes CASSLTQGLLNEKLFF.

CDR3 loop: CASSSTGGGLGTEAFF. CDR3 bases: TGTGCCAGCAGTTCGACAGGGGGCGGTTTGGGCACTGAAGCTTTCTTT. This rearrangement joins TRBV27 to TRBJ1-1; TRBD1 agrees at 10 bases. Germline CDR1 is MNHEY and CDR2 is SMNVEV (reference sequence). The CDR3 is 16 residues long. With 4 bases clipped from V and 4 bases from J, the junction kept 9 bases outside the gene matches.

This chain uses TRBV11-2 with TRBJ2-5; D is unclear. The CDR3 has 13 amino acids. From germline, CDR1 is SGHAT and CDR2 FQNNGV. The V end lost 4 bases, the J end lost 5 bases, and 11 bases lay between the germline ends. The CDR3, as DNA: TGTGCCAGCAGCTATCTGGCCGGGGAGACCCAGTACTTC. Translation gives CASSYLAGETQYF.

The chain is built from TRBV7-2 and TRBJ1-1; D is unclear. Germline assignment: CDR1 SGHTA and CDR2 FQGNSA. The CDR3 spans 12 residues. Trimming took off 4 bases at V and 9 bases at J, with 12 bases between the two ends. DNA of the CDR3: TGTGCCAGCAGCTCCAACCTCGGTAAAGCTTTCTTT. Translating gives CASSSNLGKAFF.

This chain connects TRBV4-3 to TRBJ2-7; D could derive from TRBD1 or TRBD2 (5 bases each). The V gene lost 3 bases and the J gene lost 2 bases, with 17 bases spanning the gap. The CDR3 sequence is 16 residues long. Germline loops: CDR1 LGHNA, CDR2 YSLEER. CDR3 nucleotides: TGCGCCAGCAGCCACCCACTGGGACGGCAAACCTACGAGCAGTACTTC. Translating it yields CASSHPLGRQTYEQYF.

The chain recombines TRBV28 with TRBJ1-5, with D possibly TRBD1 on 5 matching bases. CDR3 length: 14 amino acids. The V and J ends lost 4 bases and 5 bases respectively, with 12 bases between them. The germline V gene encodes CDR1 MDHEN and CDR2 SYDVKM. The CDR3 sequence: CASSSPGDYQPQHF. The CDR3 nucleotides read TGTGCCAGCAGTTCGCCGGGGGATTATCAGCCCCAGCATTTT.

This chain joins TRBV27 and TRBJ2-1, with 13 bases lining up with TRBD2. The CDR3 loop spans 16 amino acids. Looked up from germline, CDR1 is MNHEY and CDR2 is SMNVEV (reference sequence). V shed 6 bases and J 4 bases; nucleotides not matched to a gene: 6. Written as DNA, the CDR3 is TGTGCCAGCAGCCCGCGACTAGCGGGGGGTTACAATGAGCAGTTCTTC. Translation: CASSPRLAGGYNEQFF.

The chain employs TRBV25-1 and TRBJ2-3; the D gene is possibly TRBD2 (7 bases). This CDR3 spans 15 amino acids. Germline V CDR1 and CDR2: MGHDK, SYGVNS. Trimming took 0 bases from V and 4 from J, leaving 11 bases between them. The CDR3 protein is CASSEYRGGPDTQYF. CDR3 nucleotide sequence: TGTGCCAGCAGTGAATACCGCGGGGGCCCAGATACGCAGTATTTT.

The V and J genes are TRBV2 and TRBJ1-6, with 8 nucleotides matching TRBD1. The CDR3 length is 13 residues. The germline CDR1 and CDR2 sequences are SNHLY and FYNNEI. V was clipped by 8 bases and J by 4 bases; unmatched bases: 1. CDR3 sequence: CASGTGYNSPLHF. CDR3 DNA sequence: TGTGCCAGCGGGACAGGATATAATTCACCCCTCCACTTT.

The V gene is TRBV19, the J gene TRBJ1-4; D gene ambiguous. This CDR3 has 14 residues. Trimming pared 3 bases from V and 5 bases from J, leaving 10 bases between. Germline assignment: CDR1 LNHDA and CDR2 SQIVND (reference sequence). The CDR3 region is CASSIGLLNEKLFF. CDR3 DNA sequence: TGTGCCAGTAGTATTGGCTTGCTCAATGAAAAACTGTTTTTT. Supplemented by reference TRBV19 and TRBJ1-4, the full variable domain reads DGGITQSPKYLFRKEGQNVTLSCEQNLNHDAMYWYRQDPGQGLRLIYYSQIVNDFQKGDIAEGYSVSREKKESFPLTVTSAQKNPTAFYLCASSIGLLNEKLFFGSGTQLSVL.

This chain joins TRBV19 and TRBJ1-5; TRBD1 matches at 8 bases. Germline CDR1 is LNHDA and CDR2 is SQIVND (reference sequence). The CDR3 is made up of 14 amino acids. V shed 7 bases, J shed 4 bases, and the junction held 6 bases outside the gene matches. CDR3 coding DNA: TGTGCCAGTACTCGGGACAGGTTGAATCAGCCCCAGCATTTT. Its translation is CASTRDRLNQPQHF.